This passage covers 11 T cell receptor beta chains from one sample sequenced in a study of Graves' ophthalmopathy and Graves' hyperthyroidism. Using RNA transcripts, the TCR beta CDR3 regions were amplified. The authors performed first-round RT-PCR with HTBI primers and then a second-round multiplex PCR. TCRdb re-called the multiplex PCR reads with MiXCR, one entry per CDR3 protein. The sample lists approximately 640,000 distinct CDR3 sequences; about 41% were seen once. Specimen: peripheral blood. These receptors originate from an adult man with Graves' ophthalmopathy.

Many counts were recorded for this clonotype. The V call is TRBV7-9, the J call TRBJ1-3; no clear D gene. CDR1 SEHNR and CDR2 FQNEAQ come from the germline V gene (reference sequence). V was trimmed by 6 bases and J by 0 bases, leaving 15 bases between them. This CDR3 is built from 16 residues. The CDR3: CASRARPLSSGNTIYF. DNA of the CDR3: TGTGCCAGCAGGGCCCGCCCACTTAGCTCTGGAAACACCATATATTTT. Variable domain in full (rest from reference TRBV7-9 and TRBJ1-3): DTGVSQNPRHKITKRGQNVTFRCDPISEHNRLYWYRQTLGQGPEFLTYFQNEAQLEKSRLLSDRFSAERPKGSFSTLEIQRTEQGDSAMYLCASRARPLSSGNTIYFGEGSWLTVV.

V is TRBV27 and J is TRBJ1-4; unclear D gene. Germline CDR1 reads MNHEY; CDR2 reads SMNVEV (reference sequence). CDR3 size: 14 residues. The V and J ends lost 9 bases and 6 bases respectively, with 17 bases between them. DNA of the CDR3: TGTGCCAGTAGACCGCGCCTAGAGGATGAAAAACTGTTTTTT. Its protein product is CASRPRLEDEKLFF.

This clonotype was seen a handful of times. The chain carries TRBV19 and TRBJ2-7; 10 positions match TRBD1. Unmatched junction bases numbered 7, after V lost 1 base and J lost 4 bases. Germline V gene lookup returns CDR1 LNHDA and CDR2 SQIVND (reference sequence). CDR3 length: 16 amino acids. Here the CDR3 reads CASSIGGTGERYEQYF. As DNA, the CDR3 is TGTGCCAGTAGTATAGGCGGGACAGGGGAACGATACGAGCAGTACTTC.

The chain combines TRBV9 with TRBJ2-2, with 7 bases identical to TRBD1. The germline CDR1 and CDR2 sequences are SGDLS and YYNGEE. This CDR3 spans 17 amino acids. V gave up 5 bases and J gave up 0 bases; unmatched junction bases: 10. CDR3 residues: CASSPQWDSTNTGELFF. CDR3 coding DNA: TGTGCCAGCAGTCCCCAATGGGACAGCACGAACACCGGGGAGCTGTTTTTT.

This clonotype was seen at least ten times. CDR3 residues: CASSFLVNQPQHF. The CDR3 bases are TGTGCCAGCAGCTTTCTGGTCAATCAGCCCCAGCATTTT. The chain is built from TRBV5-8 and TRBJ1-5, with D unclear. The germline CDR1 and CDR2 sequences are SGHTS and YDEGEE. V shed 2 bases and J shed 3 bases, with 6 bases lying between them. The CDR3 runs 13 residues. The entire variable domain, with the rest obtained from reference TRBV5-8 and TRBJ1-5, is as follows: EAGVTQSPTHLIKTRGQQATLRCSPISGHTSVYWYQQALGLGLQFLLWYDEGEERNRGNFPPRFSGRQFPNYSSELNVNALELEDSALYLCASSFLVNQPQHFGDGTRLSIL.

This clonotype was found a few times. The chain uses TRBV11-3 and TRBJ1-4; D call uncertain. The V end lost 0 bases, the J end lost 11 bases, and 10 bases lay between the germline ends. The germline CDR1 and CDR2 sequences are SGHNT and YENEEA. This CDR3 is built from 13 residues. The CDR3 nucleotides read TGTGCCAGCAGCTTAGATGGGTTGGGGAAACTGTTTTTT. It is translated as CASSLDGLGKLFF.

This clonotype was detected only a few times. The gene calls are TRBV25-1 and TRBJ1-1, with no clear D. The CDR3 contains 15 residues. V was clipped by 6 bases and J by 0 bases, with 14 bases between them. Germline V gene lookup returns CDR1 MGHDK and CDR2 SYGVNS. The DNA for the CDR3 is TGTGCCAGCAGCTTGGTTTTGGAGCTGAACACTGAAGCTTTCTTT. Translating gives CASSLVLELNTEAFF.

The chain links TRBV12-3 or TRBV12-4 to TRBJ1-5; D is unclear. This CDR3 comprises 15 residues. The V end was cut by 2 bases, the J end by 7 bases, with 15 bases between. DNA for the CDR3: TGTGCCAGCAGTTTAACCCCACACGCTATCCAGCCCCAGCATTTT. This encodes CASSLTPHAIQPQHF.

The chain couples TRBV6-1 to TRBJ2-7; D unresolved. Per the germline V gene, CDR1 is MNHNS and CDR2 is SASEGT. Between the trimmed V and J ends, which lost 1 base and 3 bases, there was a span of 10 bases. CDR3 size: 14 residues. CDR3 in amino acids: CASSEEEQSYEQYF. In DNA form, the CDR3 reads TGTGCCAGCAGTGAAGAGGAACAGAGCTACGAGCAGTACTTC.

This clonotype was counted many times. V gene TRBV9 combines with J gene TRBJ2-7; unclear D gene. From germline, CDR1 is SGDLS and CDR2 YYNGEE. This CDR3 has 14 residues. With 0 bases removed from V and 2 bases from J, the gap between germline ends came to 9 bases. The chain's CDR3 is CASSVAPRAYEQYF. CDR3 nucleotides: TGTGCCAGCAGCGTAGCTCCTAGAGCCTACGAGCAGTACTTC. Variable domain in full (rest from reference TRBV9 and TRBJ2-7): DSGVTQTPKHLITATGQRVTLRCSPRSGDLSVYWYQQSLDQGLQFLIQYYNGEERAKGNILERFSAQQFPDLHSELNLSSLELGDSALYFCASSVAPRAYEQYFGPGTRLTVT.

The chain employs TRBV19 and TRBJ1-5; the match to TRBD1 covers 10 bases. Germline lookup yields CDR1 LNHDA and CDR2 SQIVND (reference sequence). The junction had 13 bases not matched to a gene; V was cut back by 11 bases and J by 3 bases. CDR3 length: 16 amino acids. The chain's CDR3 is CAGNQGQGTTNQPQHF. The CDR3 bases are TGTGCCGGTAACCAGGGACAGGGGACGACCAATCAGCCCCAGCATTTT.